Presented here are 31 T cell receptor beta chains from one specimen sequenced in a study of follicular helper T cells after annual influenza vaccination. The time point is: 2013-2014 season, 7 days after vaccination. Some clones are missing from TCRdb's copy, which holds only in-frame ones; the method was immunoSEQ multiplex PCR. There are around 9,000 clones in the sample; 80% to 85% occur only once, and 0.5% to 0.75% lies in the top ten. The sample consisted of CXCR5- memory CD4+ T cells sorted from blood, taken 7 days after influenza vaccination. The receptors stem from an adult who received the influenza vaccine.

V gene TRBV28 combines with J gene TRBJ2-7; 7 positions agree with TRBD2. V shed 2 bases, J shed 2 bases, and the junction held 9 bases outside the gene matches. The CDR3 loop spans 16 amino acids. Germline assignment: CDR1 MDHEN and CDR2 SYDVKM. CDR3 DNA: TGTGCCAGCAGTTTACAAAGGGCGGGACTACCCTACGAGCAGTACTTC. Protein: CASSLQRAGLPYEQYF. Based on the CDR3 plus reference TRBV28 and TRBJ2-7, the full variable domain is DVKVTQSSRYLVKRTGEKVFLECVQDMDHENMFWYRQDPGLGLRLIYFSYDVKMKEKGDIPEGYSVSREKKERFSLILESASTNQTSMYLCASSLQRAGLPYEQYFGPGTRLTVT.

The chain uses TRBV29-1 and TRBJ1-6, with TRBD1 as a possible D gene (6 bases). The CDR3 has 14 amino acids. Trimming cost V 5 bases and J 7 bases, with 15 bases left between them. CDR1 and CDR2 (germline): SQVTM, ANQGSEA. The CDR3 bases are TGCAGCGTTTCCTTGGGACATCCCAATTCACCCCTCCACTTT. Translating gives CSVSLGHPNSPLHF. Complete variable domain (other parts from reference TRBV29-1 and TRBJ1-6): SAVISQKPSRDICQRGTSLTIQCQVDSQVTMMFWYRQQPGQSLTLIATANQGSEATYESGFVIDKFPISRPNLTFSTLTVSNMSPEDSSIYLCSVSLGHPNSPLHFGNGTRLTVT.

V is TRBV6-6 and J is TRBJ2-3; 7 bases agree with TRBD1. With 5 bases clipped from V and 3 bases from J, the junction kept 8 bases outside the gene matches. This CDR3 is built from 15 residues. Germline V gene data show CDR1 as MNHNY and CDR2 as SVGAGI (reference sequence). This CDR3 is CASSTGTAGTDTQYF. The CDR3, as DNA: TGTGCCAGCAGTACTGGGACAGCCGGAACAGATACGCAGTATTTT.

The rearrangement links TRBV19 to TRBJ2-7; D is ambiguous. This CDR3 is built from 15 residues. Germline V gives CDR1 LNHDA, CDR2 SQIVND (reference sequence). V lost 1 base and J 9 bases, leaving 19 bases between the germline ends. CDR3 nucleotides: TGTGCCAGTAGTATAGTTGGCGGATCCCTCCTTGGGCAGTACTTC. This gives the protein CASSIVGGSLLGQYF.

The CDR3 loop is CASSLERTDTQYF. Written as DNA, the CDR3 is TGTGCCAGCAGCTTGGAAAGGACAGATACGCAGTATTTT. This sequence joins TRBV7-3 and TRBJ2-3; D remains ambiguous. The CDR3 sequence is 13 residues long. Germline CDR1 is SGHTA and CDR2 is FQGTGA. With 3 bases removed from V and 3 bases from J, the gap between germline ends came to 7 bases.

A single count supports this clone. V and J are TRBV7-9 and TRBJ2-1; no clear D. Germline V gives CDR1 SEHNR, CDR2 FQNEAQ (reference sequence). The V and J ends lost 1 base and 4 bases respectively, with 17 bases between them. The CDR3 has 17 amino acids. CDR3 sequence reads: CASSLGLGYDSYNEQFF. CDR3 coding DNA: TGTGCCAGCAGCTTAGGTTTGGGCTACGACTCATACAATGAGCAGTTCTTC.

The chain carries TRBV10-3 and TRBJ1-2; D possibly corresponds to TRBD1 (6 bases). Per germline, CDR1 ENHRY and CDR2 SYGVKD. The CDR3 is 16 amino acids. Trimming took 2 bases from V and 4 from J, leaving 17 bases between them. The CDR3 region has the DNA TGTGCCATCAGTGAGACGTCGGGCGGGGGGGCCTATGGCTACACCTTC. This sequence encodes CAISETSGGGAYGYTF.

The chain carries TRBV18 and TRBJ2-1; 11 bases line up with TRBD2. This CDR3 spans 14 amino acids. The trim removed 2 bases at V and 9 bases at J, leaving 3 bases unmatched. Germline V gives CDR1 KGHSH, CDR2 LQKENI. CDR3 sequence (DNA): TGTGCCAGCTCACCATCCACTAGCGGGAGTGAGCAGTTCTTC. It yields the protein CASSPSTSGSEQFF.

In nucleotides, the CDR3 is TGTGCCAGCAGCTCGGGACAGGGGGCGTTAGATACGCAGTATTTT. Protein product: CASSSGQGALDTQYF. The chain employs TRBV7-9 and TRBJ2-3, with 12 bases aligning to TRBD1. Germline V lookup: CDR1 SEHNR, CDR2 FQNEAQ (reference sequence). The V gene end was trimmed by 4 bases and the J gene end by 5 bases; junction bases not matched to a gene: 4. This CDR3 spans 15 amino acids.

The V call is TRBV7-6, the J call TRBJ2-1; tentatively, D is TRBD1 (6 bases). From germline, CDR1 is SGHVS and CDR2 FNYEAQ. V was shortened by 4 bases and J by 7 bases, with 11 bases between the two germline ends. CDR3 length equals 13 residues. DNA for the CDR3: TGTGCCAGCAGCTCGGACAGTCCAAATGAGCAGTTCTTC. Its protein is CASSSDSPNEQFF.

This clone was counted a single time. V is TRBV14 and J is TRBJ2-2; 9 nucleotides align to TRBD1. The CDR3 covers 15 residues. The germline CDR1 and CDR2 sequences are SGHDN and FVKESK. V shed 2 bases and J 7 bases; nucleotides not matched to a gene: 5. CDR3: CASSQRDRAIGELFF. The DNA of the CDR3 is TGTGCCAGCAGCCAACGGGACAGGGCGATCGGGGAGCTGTTTTTT.

The chain employs TRBV4-3 and TRBJ2-2, with D possibly TRBD1 on 5 matching bases. V gave up 1 base and J gave up 0 bases, with 15 bases separating them. The CDR3 totals 18 residues. Looked up from germline, CDR1 is LGHNA and CDR2 is YSLEER. Written as DNA, the CDR3 is TGCGCCAGCAGCCAAGTGGGGCAGACACGGGCGAACACCGGGGAGCTGTTTTTT. Translating it yields CASSQVGQTRANTGELFF.

V and J are TRBV25-1 and TRBJ1-4; 11 bases line up with TRBD1. Germline CDR1 reads MGHDK; CDR2 reads SYGVNS. The CDR3 is made up of 15 amino acids. V dropped 7 bases and J dropped 7; count of bases not matched to a gene: 8. CDR3 loop: CASNYGGTGGEKLFF. The CDR3, as DNA: TGTGCCAGCAATTACGGGGGGACAGGGGGTGAAAAACTGTTTTTT.

Only a few counts were recorded for this clone. The chain employs TRBV5-1 and TRBJ2-7; TRBD1 matches 8 bases. This CDR3 has 15 amino acids. V was clipped by 0 bases and J by 5 bases; unmatched bases: 7. Germline CDR1 and CDR2: SGHRS and YFSETQ. The CDR3, as DNA: TGCGCCAGCAGCTTGGCAGGACAGGGAGGCCACGAGCAGTACTTC. Translated: CASSLAGQGGHEQYF.

The gene calls are TRBV7-2 and TRBJ2-3, with 7 bases lining up with TRBD2. With 7 bases clipped from V and 5 bases from J, the junction kept 15 bases outside the gene matches. Germline values: CDR1 SGHTA, CDR2 FQGNSA. The CDR3 extends over 16 amino acids. The CDR3 reads CASTNDPGLLLDTQYF. The CDR3 region has the DNA TGTGCCAGCACCAATGATCCGGGACTACTATTAGATACGCAGTATTTT.

This clone was counted between two and nine times. The V gene is TRBV11-2, the J gene TRBJ2-1; 8 nucleotides line up with TRBD2. This CDR3 is 13 amino acids long. Trimming removed 1 base from V and 9 bases from J; junction bases left unmatched: 2. Germline V lookup: CDR1 SGHAT, CDR2 FQNNGV. The CDR3 reads CASSLVRGGEQFF. CDR3 DNA sequence: TGTGCCAGCAGCTTAGTTCGGGGGGGTGAGCAGTTCTTC.

The V and J genes are TRBV5-1 and TRBJ2-7; 10 nucleotides line up with TRBD1. This CDR3 is built from 13 residues. Germline CDR1 is SGHRS and CDR2 is YFSETQ. V shed 4 bases, J shed 6 bases, and the junction held 4 bases outside the gene matches. The CDR3 DNA reads TGCGCCAGCAGCGCCCGGGACAGGGGCGAGCAGTACTTC. This translates into CASSARDRGEQYF.

The rearrangement joins TRBV9 to TRBJ2-6, with D unresolved. This CDR3 has 16 amino acids. V dropped 0 bases and J dropped 3 bases, with 10 bases sitting between them. Germline V lookup: CDR1 SGDLS, CDR2 YYNGEE. The CDR3 spells CASSVVLPGGANVLTF. CDR3 nucleotides: TGTGCCAGCAGCGTAGTGCTCCCGGGTGGGGCCAACGTCCTGACTTTC.

The CDR3 sequence is CASSSPPGPTIYEQYF. The DNA of the CDR3 is TGTGCCAGCAGCTCACCACCGGGACCAACAATCTACGAGCAGTACTTC. The rearrangement joins TRBV7-9 to TRBJ2-7; the D call may be TRBD1 or TRBD2 (5 bases each). V lost 4 bases and J 3 bases, leaving 19 bases between the germline ends. The V gene's germline CDR1 is SEHNR and CDR2 FQNEAQ (reference sequence). The CDR3 totals 16 residues.

The chain links TRBV7-9 to TRBJ1-1; the D gene is possibly TRBD1 (5 bases). Germline-derived CDR1 and CDR2 are SEHNR and FQNEAQ (reference sequence). V lost 1 base to trimming and J lost 1 base, with 13 bases between them. CDR3 length equals 16 residues. CDR3 amino acids: CASSLGTGRQNTEAFF. DNA of the CDR3: TGTGCCAGCAGCTTAGGGACGGGACGGCAGAACACTGAAGCTTTCTTT.

V usage is TRBV28 and J usage is TRBJ2-3; 11 nucleotides line up with TRBD1. Germline CDR1 is MDHEN and CDR2 is SYDVKM. After removal of 2 bases from V and 5 bases from J, the junction contained 21 bases not matched to a gene. This CDR3 has 21 residues. The CDR3 DNA sequence: TGTGCCAGCAGTTTAAAAAGGAAGTCCAACCCGGGACAGGGGGTGTTAGATACGCAGTATTTT. Translating it yields CASSLKRKSNPGQGVLDTQYF.

The sample holds one count of this clone. The chain is built from TRBV6-6 and TRBJ1-2, with a weak D call TRBD1 (5 bases). V was pared by 0 bases and J by 4 bases, with 9 bases between. The CDR3 runs 14 residues. Germline loops: CDR1 MNHNY, CDR2 SVGAGI (reference sequence). CDR3 sequence reads: CASSYSEGVYGYTF. The CDR3 coding sequence is TGTGCCAGCAGTTACTCGGAAGGGGTCTATGGCTACACCTTC.

The table lists this clone with a count of one. The V gene is TRBV11-2, the J gene TRBJ1-3; maybe TRBD1 (5 bases). The germline V and J ends were trimmed by 4 bases and 1 base, with 14 bases remaining between them. The CDR3 is 16 residues long. Germline values: CDR1 SGHAT, CDR2 FQNNGV. CDR3 sequence (DNA): TGTGCCAGCAGCTGGGACCGCACTATTTCTGGAAACACCATATATTTT. It yields the protein CASSWDRTISGNTIYF.

The chain couples TRBV27 to TRBJ1-2; TRBD1 matches 7 bases. The CDR3 extends over 13 amino acids. Germline CDR1 MNHEY, CDR2 SMNVEV (reference sequence). V lost 4 bases, J lost 4 bases, and 3 bases stayed unmatched. Here the CDR3 reads CASSSQGGYGYTF. The DNA of the CDR3 is TGTGCCAGCAGTTCCCAGGGGGGCTATGGCTACACCTTC.

The chain combines TRBV6-5 with TRBJ2-7; a weak D match, TRBD2 (6 bases). Germline V gives CDR1 MNHEY, CDR2 SVGAGI. Trimming left V 0 bases short and J 2 bases short, with 14 bases between. The CDR3 is 16 residues long. CDR3 loop: CASSYSLGGGTYEQYF. The CDR3, as DNA: TGTGCCAGCAGTTACTCACTCGGGGGTGGTACCTACGAGCAGTACTTC.

This clone was seen just once. J is TRBJ2-3 and V is TRBV5-1; D is perhaps TRBD1 (6 bases). Deletions cut 0 bases from V and 1 base from J, with 9 bases between. The CDR3 runs 15 residues. From germline, CDR1 is SGHRS and CDR2 YFSETQ. Here the CDR3 DNA reads TGCGCCAGCAGCTTGGAAGGGACACGCACAGATACGCAGTATTTT. It codes for CASSLEGTRTDTQYF.

The chain couples TRBV6-6 to TRBJ1-1; 7 bases align to TRBD1. The germline CDR1 and CDR2 sequences are MNHNY and SVGAGI (reference sequence). The CDR3 is 13 amino acids. Losses at the gene ends were 2 bases for V and 5 bases for J; bases not matched to a gene: 2. CDR3 region: CASSYNRGTEAFF. CDR3 DNA sequence: TGTGCCAGCAGTTACAACAGGGGAACTGAAGCTTTCTTT.

This chain uses TRBV14 with TRBJ1-3; maybe TRBD1 (6 bases). The CDR3 covers 14 residues. The germline CDR1 and CDR2 sequences are SGHDN and FVKESK. V dropped 2 bases and J dropped 2 bases, with 7 bases sitting between them. The CDR3 is CASSQRGAGNTIYF. The CDR3 nucleotides read TGTGCCAGCAGCCAAAGGGGGGCTGGAAACACCATATATTTT.

The chain combines TRBV7-2 with TRBJ1-3; D gene unclear. The CDR3 sequence is 15 residues long. Germline CDR1 is SGHTA and CDR2 is FQGNSA. Between the trimmed V and J ends, which lost 2 bases and 3 bases, there was a span of 11 bases. The CDR3 region is CASSLHHGIGNTIYF. The CDR3 DNA follows: TGTGCCAGCAGCTTACACCACGGGATTGGAAACACCATATATTTT.

The J gene is TRBJ1-5, the V gene TRBV30; the D is unclear. From germline, CDR1 is GTSNPN and CDR2 SVGIG (reference sequence). V was trimmed by 7 bases and J by 3 bases, leaving 16 bases between them. CDR3 length: 14 amino acids. CDR3: CASSSIAHNQPQHF. The CDR3 DNA sequence: TGTGCCTCCTCGTCAATAGCTCACAATCAGCCCCAGCATTTT.

The J gene is TRBJ2-1, the V gene TRBV5-4; 15 bases align to TRBD2. The trim removed 0 bases at V and 7 bases at J, leaving 5 bases unmatched. CDR3 length: 17 residues. The germline CDR1 and CDR2 sequences are SGHNT and YYREEE (reference sequence). CDR3 sequence (DNA): TGTGCCAGCAGCTTGGCCGGGGGGACTAGCGGGGGGAATGAGCAGTTCTTC. Translation: CASSLAGGTSGGNEQFF.